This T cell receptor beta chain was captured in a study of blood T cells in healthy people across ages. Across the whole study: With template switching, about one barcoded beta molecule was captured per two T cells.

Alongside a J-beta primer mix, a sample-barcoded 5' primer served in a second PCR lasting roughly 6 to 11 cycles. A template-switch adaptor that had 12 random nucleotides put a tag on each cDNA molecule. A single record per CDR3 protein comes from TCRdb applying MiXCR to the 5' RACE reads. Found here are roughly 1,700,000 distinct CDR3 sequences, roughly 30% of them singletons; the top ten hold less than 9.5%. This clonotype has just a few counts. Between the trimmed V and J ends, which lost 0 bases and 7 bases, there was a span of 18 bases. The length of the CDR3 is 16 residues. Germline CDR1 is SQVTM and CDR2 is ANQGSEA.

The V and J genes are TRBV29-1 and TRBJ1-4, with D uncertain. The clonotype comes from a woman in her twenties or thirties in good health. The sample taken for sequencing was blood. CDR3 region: CSVEDRAGPVGEKLFF. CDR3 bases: TGCAGCGTTGAAGATAGGGCCGGGCCAGTAGGTGAAAAACTGTTTTTT.